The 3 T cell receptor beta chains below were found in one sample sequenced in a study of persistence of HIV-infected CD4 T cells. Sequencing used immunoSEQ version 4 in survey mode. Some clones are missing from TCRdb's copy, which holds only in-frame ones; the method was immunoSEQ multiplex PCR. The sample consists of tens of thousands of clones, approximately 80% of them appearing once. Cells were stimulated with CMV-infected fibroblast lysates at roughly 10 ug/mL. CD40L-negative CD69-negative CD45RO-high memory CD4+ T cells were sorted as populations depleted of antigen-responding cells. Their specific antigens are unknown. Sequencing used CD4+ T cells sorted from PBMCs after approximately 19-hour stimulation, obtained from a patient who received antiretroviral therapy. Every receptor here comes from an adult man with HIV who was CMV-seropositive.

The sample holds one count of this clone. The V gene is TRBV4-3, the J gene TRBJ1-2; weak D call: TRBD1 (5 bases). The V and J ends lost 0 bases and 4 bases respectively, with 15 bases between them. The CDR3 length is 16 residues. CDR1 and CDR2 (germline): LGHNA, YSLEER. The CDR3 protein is CASSQEGRSGLYGYTF. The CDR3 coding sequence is TGCGCCAGCAGCCAAGAGGGCAGGTCGGGGCTCTATGGCTACACCTTC.

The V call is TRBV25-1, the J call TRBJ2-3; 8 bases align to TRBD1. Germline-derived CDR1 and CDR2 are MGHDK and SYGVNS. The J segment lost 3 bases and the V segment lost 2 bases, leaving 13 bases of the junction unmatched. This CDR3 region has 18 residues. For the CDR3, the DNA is TGTGCCAGCAGTGAAAGTCGACTGGCAGGGGGCATGACAGATACGCAGTATTTT. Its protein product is CASSESRLAGGMTDTQYF. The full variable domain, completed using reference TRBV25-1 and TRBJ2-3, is EADIYQTPRYLVIGTGKKITLECSQTMGHDKMYWYQQDPGMELHLIHYSYGVNSTEKGDLSSESTVSRIRTEHFPLTLESARPSHTSQYLCASSESRLAGGMTDTQYFGPGTRLTVL.

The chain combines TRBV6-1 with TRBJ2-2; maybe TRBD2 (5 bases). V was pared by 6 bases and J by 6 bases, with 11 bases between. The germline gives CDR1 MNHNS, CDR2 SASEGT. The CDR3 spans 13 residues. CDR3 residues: CASSPIASGELFF. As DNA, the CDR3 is TGTGCCAGCAGCCCCATAGCGTCCGGGGAGCTGTTTTTT.